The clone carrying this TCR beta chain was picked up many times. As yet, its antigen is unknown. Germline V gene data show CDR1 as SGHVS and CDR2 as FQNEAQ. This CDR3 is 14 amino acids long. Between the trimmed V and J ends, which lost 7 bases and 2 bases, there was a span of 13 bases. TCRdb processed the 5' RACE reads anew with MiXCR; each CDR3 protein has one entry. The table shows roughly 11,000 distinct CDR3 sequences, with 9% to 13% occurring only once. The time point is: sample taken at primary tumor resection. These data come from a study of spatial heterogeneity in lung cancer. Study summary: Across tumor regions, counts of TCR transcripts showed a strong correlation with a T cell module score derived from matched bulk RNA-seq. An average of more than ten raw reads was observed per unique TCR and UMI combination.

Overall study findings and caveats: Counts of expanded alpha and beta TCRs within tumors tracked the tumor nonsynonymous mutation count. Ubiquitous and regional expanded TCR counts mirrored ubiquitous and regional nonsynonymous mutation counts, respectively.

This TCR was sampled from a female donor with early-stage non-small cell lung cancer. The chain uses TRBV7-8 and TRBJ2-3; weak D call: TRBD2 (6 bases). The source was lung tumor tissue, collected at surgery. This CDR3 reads CASNWDSDTDTQYF. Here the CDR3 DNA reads TGTGCCAGCAATTGGGACTCCGACACAGATACGCAGTATTTT.